This TCR beta chain was sequenced during a study of OX40 agonist ivuxolimab in advanced cancers. Study information: Patients received ivuxolimab, an intravenous treatment, every 2 weeks at 0.01 to 10 mg/kg. General observations from the study: Relative to CD4+, CD8+ T cells held more expanded clones on average.

A note on this clone: The target antigen is unknown.

Here immunoSEQ multiplex PCR was the method, and the copy in TCRdb shows in-frame clones only, minus some. Of just under 75,000 clones in the sample, 92% were seen once. Here the sequenced sample was CD4+ or CD8+ T cells sorted from blood, taken in a trial of the OX40 agonist ivuxolimab. The TCR originated in an adult with an advanced solid tumor such as melanoma, head and neck, liver or kidney cancer.

This CDR3 is CASSLVGGSSGANVLTF. Written as DNA, the CDR3 is TGTGCCAGCAGTTTAGTGGGAGGGTCTTCTGGGGCCAACGTCCTGACTTTC. V and J are TRBV27 and TRBJ2-6; 7 bases map to TRBD2. Germline V gene sequence: CDR1 MNHEY, CDR2 SMNVEV (reference sequence). The trim removed 2 bases at V and 1 base at J, leaving 5 bases unmatched. The CDR3 is 17 residues long.